The clone carrying this T cell receptor beta chain came up many times. Its antigen is unidentified. Unique molecular identifiers were linked by the library to individual cDNA molecules. MiXCR, applied by TCRdb to the 5' RACE reads, yields one record per CDR3 protein. The table records about 140,000 distinct CDR3 sequences, around 4% of them present only once. The entry originates in a study of human T cells and chemical hapten exposure. Study-level points and caveats: Counts of TCRs above 1 in 1000 frequency stayed unchanged with DPC sensitization.

Germline-derived CDR1 and CDR2 are SGHNT and YYREEE (reference sequence). The V and J ends lost 3 bases and 8 bases respectively, with 11 bases between them. The CDR3 is made up of 13 amino acids. Total RNA came from unfractionated whole blood. The sequence was collected from a female donor in good health. The chain carries TRBV5-4 and TRBJ2-2; D unclear. Here the CDR3 reads CASSSIRAGELFF. As DNA, the CDR3 is TGTGCCAGCAGCTCAATTCGGGCGGGGGAGCTGTTTTTT.